This T cell receptor beta chain was captured by sequencing in a study of cytomegalovirus exposure and HLA in healthy donors. Whole-study context: The 120 or so validation repertoires used a platform that matched the one used for the approximately 670 first-cohort repertoires, as a later analysis reported.

Assay: immunoSEQ multiplex PCR; the TCRdb copy retains only in-frame clones and omits some. In the table there are around 180,000 clones, roughly 83% of which are singletons. V lost 3 bases, J lost 0 bases, and 10 bases lay in between. This CDR3 region has 15 residues. Germline V gene data show CDR1 as SNHLY and CDR2 as FYNNEI. The rearrangement links TRBV2 to TRBJ2-3; D is unresolved. The TCR sequence derives from a woman aged 18-35 years in good health and CMV-seronegative. Sequencing was done on a sample of PBMCs. CDR3 coding DNA: TGTGCCAGCAGTGACGGAACAGTAAGCACAGATACGCAGTATTTT. It translates to CASSDGTVSTDTQYF.